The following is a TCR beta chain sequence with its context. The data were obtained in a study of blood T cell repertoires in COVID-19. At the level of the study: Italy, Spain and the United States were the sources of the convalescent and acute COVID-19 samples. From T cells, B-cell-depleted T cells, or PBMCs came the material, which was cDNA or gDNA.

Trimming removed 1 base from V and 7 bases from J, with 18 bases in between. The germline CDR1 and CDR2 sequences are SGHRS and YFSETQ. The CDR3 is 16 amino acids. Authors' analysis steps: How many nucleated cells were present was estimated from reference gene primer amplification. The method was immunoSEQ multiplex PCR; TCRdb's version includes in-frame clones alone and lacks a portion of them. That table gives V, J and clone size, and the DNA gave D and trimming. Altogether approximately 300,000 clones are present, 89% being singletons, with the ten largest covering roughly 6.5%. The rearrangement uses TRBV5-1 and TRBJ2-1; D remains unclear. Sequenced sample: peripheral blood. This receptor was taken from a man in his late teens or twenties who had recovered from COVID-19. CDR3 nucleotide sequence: TGCGCCAGCAGCTTGCGCGGAAACCCGTTGAGGAATGAGCAGTTCTTC. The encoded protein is CASSLRGNPLRNEQFF.